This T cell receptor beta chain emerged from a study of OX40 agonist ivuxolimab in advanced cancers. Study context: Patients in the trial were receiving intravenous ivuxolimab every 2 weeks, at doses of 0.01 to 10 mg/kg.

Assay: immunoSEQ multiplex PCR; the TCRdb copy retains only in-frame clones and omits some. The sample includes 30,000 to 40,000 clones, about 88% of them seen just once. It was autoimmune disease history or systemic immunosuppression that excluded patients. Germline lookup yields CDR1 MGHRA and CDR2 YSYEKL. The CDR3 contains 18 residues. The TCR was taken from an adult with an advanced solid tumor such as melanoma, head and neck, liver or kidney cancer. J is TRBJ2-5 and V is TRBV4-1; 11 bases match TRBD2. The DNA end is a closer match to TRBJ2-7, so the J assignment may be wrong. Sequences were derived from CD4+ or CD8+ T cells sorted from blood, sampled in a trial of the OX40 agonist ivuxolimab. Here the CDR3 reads CASSPYRLAGPSSYEQYF. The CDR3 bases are TGCGCCAGCAGCCCTTACAGACTAGCGGGGCCCAGCTCCTACGAGCAGTACTTC.